This T cell receptor (beta chain) was observed in a study of T cell responses to AZD1222 COVID-19 vaccine. Study background: Pooled samples include second doses given at about 4 or 12 weeks.

Notes on this clone: The antigen is undetermined.

Overall study findings and caveats: Increased Spike-specific TCR breadth and depth were observed after two AZD1222 doses.

Libraries were prepared by immunoSEQ multiplex PCR; TCRdb keeps only in-frame clonotypes and omits some of them. The table lists about 140,000 clones, around nine tenths of them singletons. V trimming: 6 bases; J trimming: 4 bases; junction bases outside the gene matches: 9. This CDR3 has 14 residues. In germline, CDR1 is SGHDT, CDR2 YYEEEE. This receptor was identified in an adult in good health. The genes are TRBV5-6 and TRBJ2-7; 8 bases fit TRBD2. The sample was peripheral blood, taken on day 0 of AZD1222 vaccination. CDR3 sequence reads: CASTSGGAHYEQYF. CDR3 in DNA: TGTGCCAGCACCTCGGGGGGGGCGCATTACGAGCAGTACTTC.